Each of the 11 T cell receptor beta chains below was sequenced from the same sample in a study of tumor and adjacent non-tumor tissue in lung cancer (dated by TCRdb to 2017 to 2018). Bulk unsorted tissue served as the source for RNA extraction, and RNA quality was assessed using a NanoDrop ND-1000 and an Agilent 2100. Library preparation used multiplex PCR. Sequenced on an Illumina HiSeq 2500. TCRbeta libraries were constructed through three rounds of nested PCR with primers (Table S4) according to protocols modified from ARM-PCR. TCRdb took the public reads, trimmed them with fastp at Q25, ran MiXCR for clone calling and kept in-frame beta chains. Identical CDR3 protein sequences are pooled into one entry, listed with their most common genes and DNA. In this sample the table shows 65,000 to 80,000 distinct CDR3 sequences, roughly 73% of which occur a single time. 25% to 30% of the sample belongs to the ten largest clones.

Specimen: lung tumor tissue. The receptors come from a man aged 60 to 69 with non-small cell lung cancer.

This clonotype was seen a single time. A much larger clone differs from this one at a single base, so this may be a read error. The chain has TRBV20-1 and TRBJ1-4, with 9 bases aligning to TRBD1. Germline V gives CDR1 DFQATT, CDR2 SNEGSKA (reference sequence). The CDR3 is 14 residues long. CDR3 sequence: CSVRLRDRVEKPFF. The DNA for the CDR3 is TGCAGTGTTAGACTCCGGGACAGGGTTGAAAAACCGTTTTTT.

Points on this clonotype: A read error may account for a junction end that differs from germline. The chain recombines TRBV12-3 or TRBV12-4 with TRBJ2-7, with 7 nucleotides matching TRBD2. The CDR3 runs 12 residues. In DNA form, the CDR3 reads TGTGCCAACAGAAGCAGCGGGAACGAGCAATACTTC. Protein: CANRSSGNEQYF.

This chain links TRBV11-1 with TRBJ1-1, with D perhaps matching TRBD1 (6 bases). Germline lookup yields CDR1 SGHAT and CDR2 FQDESV (reference sequence). This CDR3 is 13 amino acids long. Here the CDR3 reads CGSSLAPGAEAFF. In DNA, the CDR3 is TGTGGCAGTAGCTTAGCGCCGGGGGCCGAAGCTTTCTTT. Complete variable domain (other parts from reference TRBV11-1 and TRBJ1-1): EAEVAQSPRYKITEKSQAVAFWCDPISGHATLYWYRQILGQGPELLVQFQDESVVDDSQLPKDRFSAERLKGVDSTLKIQPAELGDSAMYLCGSSLAPGAEAFFGQGTRLTVV.

This clonotype was observed many times. The V call is TRBV6-2 or TRBV6-3, the J call TRBJ2-1; the D call may be TRBD1 or TRBD2 (5 bases each). Trimming pared 7 bases from V and 0 bases from J, leaving 13 bases between. The CDR3 loop spans 15 amino acids. In germline, CDR1 is MNHEY, CDR2 SVGEGT. In DNA, the CDR3 is TGTGCCAGCACCGACGGGGCGGACTCCTACAATGAGCAGTTCTTC. Its protein product is CASTDGADSYNEQFF.

This sequence joins TRBV11-2 and TRBJ1-5; no reliable D call. The CDR3 has 11 residues. Germline V CDR1 and CDR2: SGHAT, FQNNGV. V was pared by 10 bases and J by 7 bases, with 11 bases between. CDR3 in amino acids: CAILPEQPQHF. Written as DNA, the CDR3 is TGTGCCATCCTACCGGAGCAGCCCCAGCATTTT.

This sequence joins TRBV28 and TRBJ2-1, with a weak D call TRBD2 (5 bases). The DNA end favors TRBJ2-7, so the J call may be wrong. The CDR3 loop spans 13 amino acids. Germline CDR1 reads MDHEN; CDR2 reads SYDVKM. CDR3: CASSLSRENEQYF. CDR3 DNA: TGTGCCAGCAGTTTAAGTCGGGAAAATGAGCAGTACTTC.

The chain links TRBV20-1 to TRBJ2-7, with 7 bases lining up with TRBD2. The CDR3 consists of 14 residues. CDR1 DFQATT and CDR2 SNEGSKA come from the germline V gene (reference sequence). The CDR3 coding sequence is TGCAGCACTAGGAGTGCGGGAGAGGGTTACGAGCAGTACTTC. This sequence encodes CSTRSAGEGYEQYF.

To note about this clonotype: At one boundary the junction diverges from the germline segment, which might be a read error. The V and J genes are TRBV29-1 and TRBJ2-5; D remains ambiguous. Germline V gives CDR1 SQVTM, CDR2 ANQGSEA. CDR3 length equals 14 residues. The CDR3 loop is CSVSHSHRQETQNF. CDR3 sequence (DNA): TGCAGCGTCTCGCACAGCCACCGCCAAGAGACCCAGAACTTC.

On this clonotype itself: Given a much more abundant clone one base away, this may be a read error. This sequence joins TRBV11-2 and TRBJ2-7; no clear D gene. CDR3 size: 14 residues. V was trimmed by 5 bases and J by 3 bases, leaving 14 bases between them. CDR1 is SGHAT, CDR2 FQNNGV, per germline. The CDR3 DNA reads TGTGCCAGCAGCACCGCTGGGCTAGTCTACGAGCAGTACTTC. Its protein product is CASSTAGLVYEQYF.

This clonotype has a single count. At one boundary the junction diverges from the germline segment, which might be a read error. V is TRBV6-2 or TRBV6-3 and J is TRBJ2-1, with D possibly being TRBD1 or TRBD2 (5 bases each). Germline CDR1 reads MNHEY; CDR2 reads SVGEGT. CDR3 length equals 15 residues. The CDR3, as DNA: TGTGCCAGCAGGACCGGGACGGAATCATACAATGAGGAGTTCTTC. Protein product: CASRTGTESYNEEFF.

On this clonotype: Germline is not matched at one junction end, which may reflect a read error. This chain connects TRBV10-3 to TRBJ2-3; TRBD2 matches 7 bases. CDR1 and CDR2 from the germline V gene are ENHRY and SYGVKD. The CDR3 runs to 15 residues. The CDR3 DNA sequence: TGTGCCATCGGGGAGGGCCAAGGGTACACATATACGCAGTATTTT. Translating it yields CAIGEGQGYTYTQYF.